What follows describes a single T cell receptor (beta chain). The antigen is not known. This sample is part of a study of siplizumab effects on memory and regulatory T cells. Assays captured about 10^5 TCR templates per sample. Assay: immunoSEQ multiplex PCR; the TCRdb copy retains only in-frame clones and omits some. The sample comprises about 100,000 clones, approximately 91% of which are singletons, and about 2.6% rests with the top ten. Notes on the study in general: Alloreactive clones mapping to unstimulated subsets formed only a minor fraction. Under siplizumab, alloreactive sequences traced to unstimulated CD4+ memory cells were significantly reduced.

The V and J ends lost 5 bases and 7 bases, in that order; junction bases with no gene match: 5. This CDR3 spans 14 amino acids. Germline lookup yields CDR1 SGHAT and CDR2 FQNNGV. The receptor comes from a human donor in good health. Some clones in this sample may be carry-over from other donors' samples. Sequenced material: CD4+ T cells sorted from blood. The rearrangement links TRBV11-2 to TRBJ1-5; 10 nucleotides align to TRBD1. CDR3 nucleotides: TGTGCCAGCAGCCGGGGACAGGGGAACCAGCCCCAGCATTTT. The encoded protein is CASSRGQGNQPQHF.